Included here is one TCR beta chain sequence, with context. Antigen unknown. The germline V gene encodes CDR1 SGHRS and CDR2 YFSETQ. The CDR3 sequence is 14 residues long. V dropped 4 bases and J dropped 2 bases, with 12 bases sitting between them. Only in-frame clones appear in the TCRdb table, and some are missing; sequencing was by immunoSEQ multiplex PCR. The repertoire holds tens of thousands of clones, 88% seen once, with less than 0.85% in the top ten. These data originate in a study of OX40 agonist ivuxolimab in advanced cancers. Study details: Every 2 weeks, patients received ivuxolimab intravenously, dosed at 0.01 to 10 mg/kg. Study-wide findings and caveats: Relative to CD4+, CD8+ T cells held more expanded clones on average.

V gene TRBV5-1 combines with J gene TRBJ2-5, with D perhaps TRBD2 (5 bases). The sample was CD4+ or CD8+ T cells sorted from blood, taken in a trial of the OX40 agonist ivuxolimab. The source is an adult with an advanced solid tumor such as melanoma, head and neck, liver or kidney cancer. The CDR3 is CASSLATIQETQYF. CDR3 coding DNA: TGCGCCAGCAGCCTCGCGACTATTCAAGAGACCCAGTACTTC. Drawing the rest from reference TRBV5-1 and TRBJ2-5, the complete variable domain is KAGVTQTPRYLIKTRGQQVTLSCSPISGHRSVSWYQQTPGQGLQFLFEYFSETQRNKGNFPGRFSGRQFSNSRSEMNVSTLELGDSALYLCASSLATIQETQYFGPGTRLLVL.